The TCR beta chain described here comes from a study of blood T cell repertoires in COVID-19. CDR3 length: 15 residues. The J segment lost 7 bases and the V segment lost 5 bases, leaving 9 bases of the junction unmatched. The V gene's germline CDR1 is GTSNPN and CDR2 SVGIG (reference sequence). Sequencing used immunoSEQ multiplex PCR; TCRdb keeps in-frame clones, though not all of them. The sample has just under 20,000 clones; approximately 95% are singletons. The sequenced material came from peripheral blood. J is TRBJ2-1 and V is TRBV30, with 12 bases lining up with TRBD2. This clonotype originated in a woman in her 50s with active COVID-19. The CDR3 protein is CAWLASGRAKNEQFF. The DNA of the CDR3 is TGTGCCTGGTTGGCTAGCGGGAGGGCTAAAAATGAGCAGTTCTTC.